This T cell receptor (beta chain) was sequenced in a study of OX40 agonist ivuxolimab in advanced cancers. Study-wide context: Every 2 weeks, ivuxolimab was infused into the patients intravenously at between 0.01 and 10 mg/kg.

TCRdb keeps only in-frame clones here, not all; method: immunoSEQ multiplex PCR. The sample yields 67,000 or so clones, approximately 90% seen once. Comments on this clone: Its antigen is as yet unknown.

Study-wide findings and caveats: In the 0.1-3.0 mg/kg groups, partial responders showed among the lowest expansion. Normalized expansion of T-cell clones was also low for some nonresponders. Expanded clones tended on average to be more numerous among CD8+ T cells than CD4+.

The CDR3 is made up of 15 amino acids. Germline-derived CDR1 and CDR2 are MGHRA and YSYEKL. J was trimmed by 1 base and V by 5 bases; bases with no gene match: 5. The receptor comes from an adult with an advanced solid tumor such as melanoma, head and neck, liver or kidney cancer. The chain recombines TRBV4-1 with TRBJ2-3; 8 positions match TRBD2. This material consisted of CD4+ or CD8+ T cells sorted from blood, taken in a trial of the OX40 agonist ivuxolimab. The CDR3 region is CASSSLLAGTDTQYF. The CDR3 region has the DNA TGCGCCAGCAGCTCCTTACTAGCGGGCACAGATACGCAGTATTTT.